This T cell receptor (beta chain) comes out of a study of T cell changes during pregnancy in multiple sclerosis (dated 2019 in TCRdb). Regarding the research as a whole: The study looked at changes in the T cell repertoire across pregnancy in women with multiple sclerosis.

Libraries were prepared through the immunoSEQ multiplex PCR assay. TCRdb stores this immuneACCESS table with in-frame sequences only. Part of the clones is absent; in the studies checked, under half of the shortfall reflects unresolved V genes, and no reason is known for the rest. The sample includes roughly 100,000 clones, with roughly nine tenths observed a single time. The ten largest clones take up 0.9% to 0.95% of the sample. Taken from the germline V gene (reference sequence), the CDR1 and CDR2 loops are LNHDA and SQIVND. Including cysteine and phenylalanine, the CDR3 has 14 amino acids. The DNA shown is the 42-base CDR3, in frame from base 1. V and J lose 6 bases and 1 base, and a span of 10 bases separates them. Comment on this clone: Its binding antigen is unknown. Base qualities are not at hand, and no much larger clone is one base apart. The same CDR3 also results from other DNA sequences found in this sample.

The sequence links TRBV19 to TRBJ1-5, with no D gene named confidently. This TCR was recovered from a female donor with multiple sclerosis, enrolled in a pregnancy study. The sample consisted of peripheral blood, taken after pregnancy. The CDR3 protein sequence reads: CASRGGGSNQPQHF. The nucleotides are TGTGCCAGTAGGGGTGGAGGGAGCAATCAGCCCCAGCATTTT.